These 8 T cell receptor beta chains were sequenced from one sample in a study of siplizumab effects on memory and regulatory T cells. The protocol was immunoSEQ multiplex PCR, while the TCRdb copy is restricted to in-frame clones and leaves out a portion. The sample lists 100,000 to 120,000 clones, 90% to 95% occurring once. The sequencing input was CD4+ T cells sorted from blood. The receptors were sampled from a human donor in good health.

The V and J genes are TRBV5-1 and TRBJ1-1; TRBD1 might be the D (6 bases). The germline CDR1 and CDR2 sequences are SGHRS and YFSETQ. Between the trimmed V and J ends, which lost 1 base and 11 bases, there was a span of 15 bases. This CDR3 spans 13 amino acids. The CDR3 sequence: CASSLFDGGDAFF. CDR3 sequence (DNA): TGCGCCAGCAGCTTGTTTGACGGGGGCGACGCTTTCTTT.

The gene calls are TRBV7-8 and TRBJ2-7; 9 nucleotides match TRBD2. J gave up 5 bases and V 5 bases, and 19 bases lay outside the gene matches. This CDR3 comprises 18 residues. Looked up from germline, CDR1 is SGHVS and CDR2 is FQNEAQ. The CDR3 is CASSLVMGLAGLRDEQYF. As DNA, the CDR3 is TGTGCCAGCAGCCTAGTTATGGGGCTAGCGGGATTAAGGGACGAGCAGTACTTC.

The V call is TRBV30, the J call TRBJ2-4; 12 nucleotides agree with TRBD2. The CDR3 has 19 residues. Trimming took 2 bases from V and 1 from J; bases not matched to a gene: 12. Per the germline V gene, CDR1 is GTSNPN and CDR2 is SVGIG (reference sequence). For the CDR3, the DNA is TGTGCCTGGAGTACCCCGGGACTAGCGGGTAATCGGGCCAAAAACATTCAGTACTTC. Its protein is CAWSTPGLAGNRAKNIQYF.

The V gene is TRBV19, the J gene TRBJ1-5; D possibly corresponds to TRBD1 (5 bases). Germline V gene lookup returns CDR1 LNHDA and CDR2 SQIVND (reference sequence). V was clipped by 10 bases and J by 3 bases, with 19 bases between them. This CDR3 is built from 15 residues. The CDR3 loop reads CATHPGEVVNQPQHF. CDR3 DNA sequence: TGTGCCACCCACCCGGGGGAAGTGGTCAATCAGCCCCAGCATTTT.

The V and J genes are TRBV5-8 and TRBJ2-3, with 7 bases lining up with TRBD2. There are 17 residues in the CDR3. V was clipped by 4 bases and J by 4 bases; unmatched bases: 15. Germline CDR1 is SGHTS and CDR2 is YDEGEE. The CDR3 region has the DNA TGTGCCAGCAGCGGCTTACGGCGGGAGAGGGACGCAGATACGCAGTATTTT. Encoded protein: CASSGLRRERDADTQYF.

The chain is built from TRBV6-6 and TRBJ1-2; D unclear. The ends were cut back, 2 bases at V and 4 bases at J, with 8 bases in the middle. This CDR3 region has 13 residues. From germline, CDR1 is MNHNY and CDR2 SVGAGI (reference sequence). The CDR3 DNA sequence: TGTGCCAGCAGTTACAGGGATGGCTATGGCTACACCTTC. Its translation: CASSYRDGYGYTF.

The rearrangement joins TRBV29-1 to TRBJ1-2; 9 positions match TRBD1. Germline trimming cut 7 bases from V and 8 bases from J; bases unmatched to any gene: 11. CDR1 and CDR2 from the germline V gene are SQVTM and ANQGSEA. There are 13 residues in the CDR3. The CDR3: CSAGGTGTGGYTF. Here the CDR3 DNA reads TGCAGCGCCGGAGGGACAGGGACCGGCGGCTACACCTTC.

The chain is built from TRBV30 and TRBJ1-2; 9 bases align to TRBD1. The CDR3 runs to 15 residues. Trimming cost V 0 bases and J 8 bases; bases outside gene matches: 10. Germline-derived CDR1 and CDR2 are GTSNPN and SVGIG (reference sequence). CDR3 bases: TGTGCCTGGAGTGTACGGACAGGGGCAGCTCGGGGCTACACCTTC. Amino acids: CAWSVRTGAARGYTF. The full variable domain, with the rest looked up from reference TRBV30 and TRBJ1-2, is SQTIHQWPATLVQPVGSPLSLECTVEGTSNPNLYWYRQAAGRGLQLLFYSVGIGQISSEVPQNLSASRPQDRQFILSSKKLLLSDSGFYLCAWSVRTGAARGYTFGSGTRLTVV.